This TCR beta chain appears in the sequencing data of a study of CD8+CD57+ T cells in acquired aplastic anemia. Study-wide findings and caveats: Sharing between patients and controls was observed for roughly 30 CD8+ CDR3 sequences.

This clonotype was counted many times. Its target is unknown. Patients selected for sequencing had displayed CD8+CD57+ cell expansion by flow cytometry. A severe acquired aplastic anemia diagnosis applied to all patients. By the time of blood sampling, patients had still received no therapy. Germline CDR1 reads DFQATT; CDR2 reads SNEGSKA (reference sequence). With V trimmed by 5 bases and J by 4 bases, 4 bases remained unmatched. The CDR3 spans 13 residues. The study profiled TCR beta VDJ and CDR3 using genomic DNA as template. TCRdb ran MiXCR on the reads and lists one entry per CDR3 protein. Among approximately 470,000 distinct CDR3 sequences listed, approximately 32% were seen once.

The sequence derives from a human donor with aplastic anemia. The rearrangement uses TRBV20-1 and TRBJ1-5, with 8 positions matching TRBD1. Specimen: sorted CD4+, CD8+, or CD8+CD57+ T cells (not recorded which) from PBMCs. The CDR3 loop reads CSAEWTGNQPQHF. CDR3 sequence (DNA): TGCAGTGCTGAATGGACAGGGAATCAGCCCCAGCATTTT.